The 7 T cell receptor beta chains listed next were all sequenced from one sample in a study of T cell responses to AZD1222 COVID-19 vaccine. Only in-frame clones appear in the TCRdb table, and some are missing; sequencing was by immunoSEQ multiplex PCR. The table records approximately 90,000 clones, roughly nine tenths of them present only once. The sample in question was peripheral blood, obtained on day 0 of AZD1222 vaccination. The receptors were sampled from an adult in good health.

The V gene is TRBV6-1, the J gene TRBJ2-7; D might be TRBD1 (5 bases). The V and J ends lost 6 bases and 6 bases respectively, with 12 bases between them. Germline-derived CDR1 and CDR2 are MNHNS and SASEGT. The CDR3 is 12 residues long. The CDR3 bases are TGTGCCAGCAGCCTGGGCAGGGTCGAGCAGTACTTC. Translated: CASSLGRVEQYF.

In DNA, the CDR3 is TGTGCCAGCAGCGTAGCGGGGGACAATGAGCAGTTCTTC. Translated: CASSVAGDNEQFF. This chain joins TRBV9 and TRBJ2-1; TRBD2 might be the D (6 bases). Germline loops: CDR1 SGDLS, CDR2 YYNGEE. Trimming pared 0 bases from V and 5 bases from J, leaving 6 bases between. The CDR3 totals 13 residues.

The chain is built from TRBV21-1 and TRBJ1-2. TRBV21-1 represents a pseudogene. CDR3 length: 11 amino acids. The CDR3 DNA is TGTGCCAGCAGCAAAGAGCGTGGCTACACCTTC. This sequence encodes CASSKERGYTF.

The chain has TRBV6-5 and TRBJ2-5; 10 bases fit TRBD2. V trimming: 7 bases; J trimming: 0 bases; junction bases outside the gene matches: 5. The germline gives CDR1 MNHEY, CDR2 SVGAGI. The CDR3 sequence is 15 residues long. The CDR3 DNA sequence: TGTGCCAGCACAAATCTAGCGGGGGACCAAGAGACCCAGTACTTC. Its translation: CASTNLAGDQETQYF.

The CDR3 is CASSFMRGLSEKLFF. CDR3 in DNA: TGTGCCAGCAGTTTTATGAGGGGGCTCAGCGAAAAACTGTTTTTT. The rearrangement links TRBV28 to TRBJ1-4; TRBD1 agrees at 7 bases. The junction had 9 bases not matched to a gene; V was cut back by 3 bases and J by 8 bases. Germline V gene data show CDR1 as MDHEN and CDR2 as SYDVKM. The CDR3 runs to 15 residues.

This sequence joins TRBV5-4 and TRBJ1-6; D ambiguous. V lost 4 bases and J lost 6, with 14 bases in between. Germline lookup yields CDR1 SGHNT and CDR2 YYREEE (reference sequence). There are 15 residues in the CDR3. CDR3 sequence (DNA): TGTGCCAGCAGCGTGCAAGGACTGCTTAATTCACCCCTCCACTTT. This translates into CASSVQGLLNSPLHF.

The chain combines TRBV10-3 with TRBJ1-5, with TRBD1 matching over 9 bases. The germline V gene encodes CDR1 ENHRY and CDR2 SYGVKD. CDR3 length: 15 residues. V dropped 7 bases and J dropped 6; count of bases not matched to a gene: 10. The CDR3 DNA reads as TGTGCCATCACCCCCGGGACAGGGAAGACTCAGCCCCAGCATTTT. Translated: CAITPGTGKTQPQHF.